Listed below are T cell receptor beta chains from one sample, sequenced in a study of prognosis after radiotherapy for stage I lung cancer. TCRdb re-analysed the multiplex PCR reads in MiXCR, keeping a single row per CDR3 protein. The table has 26,000 or so distinct CDR3 sequences, 30% seen once; the top ten hold about 32%. The specimen was PBMCs, collected before or after stereotactic body radiation therapy (not recorded which). The receptors were sampled from a donor of 50 years or more with non-small cell lung cancer. Both conserved end residues are part of each CDR3.

V gene | CDR3 length | CDR3 protein
TRBV30 | 13 | CAWNGQAGGTQYF
TRBV5-8 | 17 | CASSNYGTSDRIYEQYF
TRBV2 | 15 | CASRDTGGNNQPQHF
TRBV12-3/TRBV12-4 | 14 | CASSLAATVGELFF
TRBV6-1 | 16 | CASSGTGQGVRMPQHF
TRBV7-2 | 13 | CASKLSNSYGYTF
TRBV19 | 14 | CASSIALADYEQYF
TRBV9 | 14 | CASSLGTGQETQYF
TRBV9 | 15 | CASSPTRDRLTEQYF
TRBV6-1 | 12 | CASRLTEGPIYF
TRBV25-1 | 16 | CASSEYRTGGSDTQYF
TRBV3-1 | 19 | CASSQDQLRVAGDQETQYF
TRBV20-1 | 15 | CSASRTSDSIAEQYF
TRBV20-1 | 13 | CSGIPGLAYEQYF
TRBV7-9 | 12 | CASSFGDTEAFF
TRBV19 | 16 | CASSTRGGTNTGELFF
TRBV6-2/TRBV6-3 | 16 | CASSYSGALSNQPQHF
TRBV6-8 | 14 | CAGKSGLVSDTQYF
TRBV7-2 | 17 | CASSELHAPGSQETQYF
TRBV5-1 | 14 | CASSVTGDGNTIYF
TRBV6-1 | 14 | CASRTLFSGNTIYF
TRBV12-3/TRBV12-4 | 14 | CASSLSHGNQPQHF
TRBV12-3/TRBV12-4 | 14 | CASSTTGDGYGYTF
TRBV6-1 | 13 | CASGGWHSYEQYF
TRBV6-1 | 15 | CASSQQGSGDNVLTF
TRBV3-1 | 13 | CASSQGTGLGAFF
TRBV27 | 15 | CASSRPGLAIFEQFF
TRBV19 | 14 | CASSDRGTNEKLFF
TRBV4-1 | 13 | CASSPGLNYGYTF
TRBV6-2/TRBV6-3 | 14 | CASRRVGTGETQYF
TRBV20-1 | 16 | CSARDPRQGVNSPLHF
TRBV6-5 | 17 | CASSLTPGGQGADGYTF
TRBV11-2 | 16 | CASSLAGGASGREQFF
TRBV28 | 14 | CASKLAEPTGELFF
TRBV6-9 | 14 | CASSYDVEGAIQYF
TRBV7-7 | 14 | CASSLGSISDEQFF
TRBV7-9 | 12 | CASSSLAGVWFF
TRBV5-6 | 16 | CASSLSWVASNYGYTF
TRBV19 | 13 | CASSMGLEYGYTF
TRBV5-5 | 16 | CASSHRGRAPAGKTVF
TRBV19 | 17 | CASSSGSAGSNTGELFF
TRBV5-1 | 15 | CASSLGAPQGEKLFF
TRBV27 | 15 | CASKVGQGPNQPQHF
TRBV20-1 | 14 | CSAREGGGSYEQYF
TRBV2 | 16 | CASSTVDRGLRNIQYF
TRBV10-3 | 14 | CAISETGTPLNQHF
TRBV20-1 | 13 | CSAPRQGRGTQYF
TRBV20-1 | 14 | CSAAGLDAYNEQFF
TRBV24-1 | 16 | CATIDGLAGESDTQYF
TRBV20-1 | 14 | CSAGDRRGQETQYF
TRBV5-4 | 14 | CASSRDRVTYEQYF
TRBV5-1 | 14 | CASSLCYGVGEQYF
TRBV30 | 15 | CAWSVWGVGANVLTF
TRBV7-8 | 15 | CASSPQGLKTYEQYF
TRBV15 | 14 | CATSRDRATGELFF
TRBV7-9 | 16 | CASSLSIRGRAETQYF
TRBV19 | 14 | CASSFMAGTGELFF